This T cell receptor beta chain was retrieved from a study of blood T cell repertoires in COVID-19. Study information: Material from acute and convalescent COVID-19 was sourced from the United States, Italy and Spain. Sources were T cells, B-cell-depleted T cells, or PBMCs; the material itself was cDNA or gDNA.

The authors' processing: It was from reference gene primer amplification that nucleated cell counts were estimated. The assay was immunoSEQ multiplex PCR, and TCRdb's table has in-frame clones only and misses some. Clonal size and the V and J genes are those of that table, whereas D and trimming came from the DNA. Here the sample spans 77,000 or so clones, roughly four fifths being singletons. This clone occurred once. The sample consisted of peripheral blood. This TCR was sampled from a woman older than 75 with active or convalescent COVID-19.

The CDR3 protein is CASRALAGEVGATQYF. The CDR3 bases are TGTGCCAGCAGGGCACTAGCGGGGGAGGTTGGGGCTACGCAGTATTTT. This chain joins TRBV2 and TRBJ2-3; TRBD2 matches 11 bases. Losses at the gene ends were 6 bases for V and 8 bases for J; bases not matched to a gene: 13. The CDR3 consists of 16 residues. Germline assignment: CDR1 SNHLY and CDR2 FYNNEI. The full variable domain, its missing parts supplied by reference TRBV2 and TRBJ2-3, is EPEVTQTPSHQVTQMGQEVILRCVPISNHLYFYWYRQILGQKVEFLVSFYNNEISEKSEIFDDQFSVERPDGSNFTLKIRSTKLEDSAMYFCASRALAGEVGATQYFGPGTRLTVL.